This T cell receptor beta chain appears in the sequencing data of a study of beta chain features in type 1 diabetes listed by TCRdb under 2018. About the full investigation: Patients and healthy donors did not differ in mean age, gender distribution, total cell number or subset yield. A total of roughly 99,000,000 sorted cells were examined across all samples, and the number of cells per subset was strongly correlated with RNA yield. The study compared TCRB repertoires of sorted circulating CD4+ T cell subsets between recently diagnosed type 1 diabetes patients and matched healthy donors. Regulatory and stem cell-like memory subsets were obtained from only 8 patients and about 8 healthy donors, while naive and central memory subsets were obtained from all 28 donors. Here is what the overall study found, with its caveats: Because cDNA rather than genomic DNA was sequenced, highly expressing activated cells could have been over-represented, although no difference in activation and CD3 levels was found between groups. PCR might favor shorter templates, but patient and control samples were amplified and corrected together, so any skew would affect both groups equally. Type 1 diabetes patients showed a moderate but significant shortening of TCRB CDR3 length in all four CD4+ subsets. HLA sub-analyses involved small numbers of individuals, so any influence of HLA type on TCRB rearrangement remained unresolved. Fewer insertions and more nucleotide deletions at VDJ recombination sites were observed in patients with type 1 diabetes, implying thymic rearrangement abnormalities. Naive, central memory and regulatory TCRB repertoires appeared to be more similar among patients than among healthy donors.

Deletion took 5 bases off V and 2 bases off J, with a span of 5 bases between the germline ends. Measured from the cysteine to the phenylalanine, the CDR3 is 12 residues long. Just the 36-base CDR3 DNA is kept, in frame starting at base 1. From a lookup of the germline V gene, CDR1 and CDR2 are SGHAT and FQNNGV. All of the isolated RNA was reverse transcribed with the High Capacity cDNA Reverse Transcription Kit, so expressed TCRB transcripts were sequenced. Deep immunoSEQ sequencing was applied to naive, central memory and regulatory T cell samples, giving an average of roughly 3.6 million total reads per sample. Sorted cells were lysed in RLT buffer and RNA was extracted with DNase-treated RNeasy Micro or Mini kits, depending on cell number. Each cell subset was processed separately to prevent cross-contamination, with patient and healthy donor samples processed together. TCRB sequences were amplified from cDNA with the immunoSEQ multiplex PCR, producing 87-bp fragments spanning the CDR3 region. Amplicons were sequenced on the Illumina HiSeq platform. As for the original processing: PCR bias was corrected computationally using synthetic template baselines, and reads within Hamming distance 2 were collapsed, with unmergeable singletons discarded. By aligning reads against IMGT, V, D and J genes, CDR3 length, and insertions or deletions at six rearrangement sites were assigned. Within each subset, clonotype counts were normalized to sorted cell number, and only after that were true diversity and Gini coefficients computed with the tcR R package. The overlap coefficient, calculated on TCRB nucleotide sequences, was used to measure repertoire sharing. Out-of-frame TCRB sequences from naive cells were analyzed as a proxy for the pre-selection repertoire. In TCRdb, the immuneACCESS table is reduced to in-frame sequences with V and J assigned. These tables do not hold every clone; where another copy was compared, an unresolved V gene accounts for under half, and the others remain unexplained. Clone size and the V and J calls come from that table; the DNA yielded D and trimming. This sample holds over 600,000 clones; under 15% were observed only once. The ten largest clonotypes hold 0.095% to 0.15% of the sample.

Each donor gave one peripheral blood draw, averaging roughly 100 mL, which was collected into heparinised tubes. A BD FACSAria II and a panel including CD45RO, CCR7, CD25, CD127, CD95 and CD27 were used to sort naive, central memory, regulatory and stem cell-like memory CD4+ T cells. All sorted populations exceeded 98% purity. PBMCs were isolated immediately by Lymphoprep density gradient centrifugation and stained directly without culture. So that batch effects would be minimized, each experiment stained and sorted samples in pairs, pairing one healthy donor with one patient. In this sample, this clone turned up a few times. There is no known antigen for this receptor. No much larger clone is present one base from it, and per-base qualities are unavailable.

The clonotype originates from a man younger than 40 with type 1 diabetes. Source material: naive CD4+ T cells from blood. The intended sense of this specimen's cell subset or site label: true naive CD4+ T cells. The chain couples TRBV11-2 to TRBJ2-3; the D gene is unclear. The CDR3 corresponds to CASSQHTDTQYF. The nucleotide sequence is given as TGTGCCAGCAGCCAACACACAGATACGCAGTATTTT.